This T cell receptor beta chain originates from a study of post-analysis software for immune sequencing data. Study details: In terms of disease course, relapsing-remitting, secondary progressive and progressive-relapsing multiple sclerosis were included. Study outcomes and limitations: There were five TRBV segments more frequent in patients than controls, and TRBV5-6, TRBV5-1 and TRBV20-1 were among them.

A word on this clonotype: Its antigen is undetermined.

The V end was cut by 3 bases, the J end by 4 bases, with 9 bases between. The CDR3 extends over 13 amino acids. The library was made from cDNA and included unique molecular identifiers. TCRdb recomputed calls from the PCR reads with MiXCR, one row per CDR3 protein. The sample contains approximately 770,000 distinct CDR3 sequences, 40% to 55% of which appear only once. The TCR originated in a girl under 18 with multiple sclerosis. This rearrangement joins TRBV12-3 or TRBV12-4 to TRBJ1-2, with D perhaps matching TRBD1 (6 bases). Sequenced material: blood. In DNA, the CDR3 is TGTGCCAGCAGTTTTCCAGGGGCCTATGGCTACACCTTC. This gives the protein CASSFPGAYGYTF.